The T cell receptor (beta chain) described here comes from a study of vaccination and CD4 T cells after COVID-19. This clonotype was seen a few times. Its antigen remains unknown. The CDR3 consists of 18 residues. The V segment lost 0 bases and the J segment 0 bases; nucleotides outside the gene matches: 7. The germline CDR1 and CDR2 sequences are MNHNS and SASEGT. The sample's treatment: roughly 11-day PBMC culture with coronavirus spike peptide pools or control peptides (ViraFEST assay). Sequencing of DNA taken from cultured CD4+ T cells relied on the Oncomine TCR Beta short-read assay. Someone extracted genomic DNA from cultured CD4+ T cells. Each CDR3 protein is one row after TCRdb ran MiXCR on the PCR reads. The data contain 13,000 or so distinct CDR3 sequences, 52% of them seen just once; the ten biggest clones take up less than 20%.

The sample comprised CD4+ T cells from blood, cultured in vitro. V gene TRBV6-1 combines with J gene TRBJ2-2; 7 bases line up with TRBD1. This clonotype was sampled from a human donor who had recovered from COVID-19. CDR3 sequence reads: CASSEALIGGANTGELFF. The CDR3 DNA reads TGTGCCAGCAGTGAAGCGCTTATAGGGGGCGCGAACACCGGGGAGCTGTTTTTT.